This passage covers 9 T cell receptor beta chains from one sample sequenced in a study of type 1 and type 2 diabetes patients (dated by TCRdb to the mid-2010s). Data came from an Illumina MiSeq. For TCRbeta CDR3 amplification, the template was genomic DNA taken from the sorted T cell subsets. The TCRbeta CDR3 region was amplified by multiplex PCR with 30 forward and 13 reverse primers. TCRdb trimmed public reads at Q25 via fastp, called clones via MiXCR and kept in-frame beta chains. Entries are consolidated by CDR3 protein sequence, retaining the most common genes and DNA. For this sample there are 280,000 or so distinct CDR3 sequences; around 47% appear just once. The ten largest clones represent approximately 15% of the sample. The sequenced sample consisted of peripheral blood mononuclear cells (PBMCs). The receptors derive from a young man with type 2 diabetes.

The chain joins TRBV20-1 to TRBJ2-7; D possibly corresponds to TRBD1 (6 bases). Trimming left V 0 bases short and J 3 bases short, with 15 bases between. The length of the CDR3 is 15 residues. The V gene's germline CDR1 is DFQATT and CDR2 SNEGSKA (reference sequence). CDR3 in DNA: TGCAGTGCTAGAGATAGGGACACGTATATCTACGAGCAGTACTTC. Amino acid sequence: CSARDRDTYIYEQYF.

The rearrangement joins TRBV7-6 to TRBJ2-7; unclear D gene. The germline V gene encodes CDR1 SGHVS and CDR2 FNYEAQ. The V gene lost 1 base and the J gene lost 0 bases, with 10 bases spanning the gap. There are 15 residues in the CDR3. The CDR3 reads CASSLETGSSYEQYF. The CDR3 nucleotides are TGTGCCAGCAGCTTAGAAACCGGTAGCTCCTACGAGCAGTACTTC.

With regard to this clonotype: Relative to the germline gene, one junction end is altered; a read error may explain this. The chain links TRBV15 to TRBJ2-5; possible D gene TRBD2, 5 bases. CDR1 and CDR2 from the germline V gene are LNHNV and YYDKDF (reference sequence). The CDR3 contains 17 residues. The CDR3 coding sequence is TGTGCCACCAGCAGAGGGCCGGGCAGCGCTTCGGATAATGAGCGGTTCTTC. Its translation: CATSRGPGSASDNERFF.

The genes are TRBV25-1 and TRBJ2-5, with 7 bases aligning to TRBD1. V lost 4 bases and J lost 1; bases outside the gene matches: 6. This CDR3 has 15 amino acids. The germline gives CDR1 MGHDK, CDR2 SYGVNS. CDR3 DNA: TGTGCCAGCAGTGGCCGACAGGGCGGCCAAGAGACCCAGTACTTC. Its protein product is CASSGRQGGQETQYF.

This clonotype has only one observation. The rearrangement uses TRBV12-3 or TRBV12-4 and TRBJ2-7, with 8 nucleotides matching TRBD2. Trimming at V came to 4 bases and at J to 5 bases, leaving 13 bases not matched to a gene. The CDR3 is 16 residues long. The CDR3 is CASSSPLGGGNDEQYF. The CDR3 region has the DNA TGTGCCAGCAGTTCTCCCCTGGGCGGGGGGAATGACGAGCAGTACTTC.

This sequence joins TRBV27 and TRBJ2-3, with D perhaps matching TRBD1 or TRBD2 (6 bases each). V was clipped by 2 bases and J by 1 base, with 10 bases between them. Germline-derived CDR1 and CDR2 are MNHEY and SMNVEV (reference sequence). This CDR3 has 15 amino acids. The CDR3 coding sequence is TGTGCCAGCAGTTTAGAGGGGGGTCGCACAGATACGCAGTATTTT. This translates into CASSLEGGRTDTQYF.

CDR3 nucleotides: TGTGCCAGCAGCCCCGAAAACAGGGCCTCCTACGAGCAGTACTTC. This sequence encodes CASSPENRASYEQYF. J is TRBJ2-7 and V is TRBV7-3, with a possible D match to TRBD1 (6 bases). The CDR3 is made up of 15 amino acids. Trimming removed 5 bases from V and 0 bases from J, with 14 bases in between. Germline CDR1 SGHTA, CDR2 FQGTGA.

This clonotype was recorded a few times. The chain combines TRBV6-5 with TRBJ2-7; no definite D call. Deletions cut 0 bases from V and 1 base from J, with 10 bases between. The germline V gene encodes CDR1 MNHEY and CDR2 SVGAGI. The CDR3 loop spans 15 amino acids. The CDR3 coding sequence is TGTGCCAGCAGTTACTCTGCTGACCCTTCCTACGAGCAGTACTTC. As protein: CASSYSADPSYEQYF.

The table lists this clonotype with a few counts. The V call is TRBV10-3, the J call TRBJ2-2; D may be TRBD2 (6 bases). The CDR3 sequence is 14 residues long. Trimming pared 8 bases from V and 1 base from J, leaving 11 bases between. In germline, CDR1 is ENHRY, CDR2 SYGVKD. The CDR3 sequence: CAILREMNTGELFF. The CDR3 DNA sequence: TGTGCCATCTTGCGGGAAATGAACACCGGGGAGCTGTTTTTT.